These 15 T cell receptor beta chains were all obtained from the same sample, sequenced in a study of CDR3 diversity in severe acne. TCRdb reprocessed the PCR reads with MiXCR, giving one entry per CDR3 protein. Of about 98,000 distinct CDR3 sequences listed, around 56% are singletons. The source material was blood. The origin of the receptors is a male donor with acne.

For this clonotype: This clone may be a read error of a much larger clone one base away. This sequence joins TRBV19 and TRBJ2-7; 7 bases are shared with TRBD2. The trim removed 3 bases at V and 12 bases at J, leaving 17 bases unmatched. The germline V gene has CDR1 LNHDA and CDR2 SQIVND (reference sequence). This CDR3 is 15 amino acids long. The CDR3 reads CASSMAGTGGSRLYF. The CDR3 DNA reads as TGTGCCAGTAGTATGGCTGGGACTGGCGGGAGTAGACTGTACTTC. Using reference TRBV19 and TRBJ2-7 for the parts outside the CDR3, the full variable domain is DGGITQSPKYLFRKEGQNVTLSCEQNLNHDAMYWYRQDPGQGLRLIYYSQIVNDFQKGDIAEGYSVSREKKESFPLTVTSAQKNPTAFYLCASSMAGTGGSRLYFGPGTRLTVT.

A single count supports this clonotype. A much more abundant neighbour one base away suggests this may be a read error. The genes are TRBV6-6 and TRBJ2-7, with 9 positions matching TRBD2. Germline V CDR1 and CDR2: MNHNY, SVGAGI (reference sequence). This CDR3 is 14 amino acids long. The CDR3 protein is CANSLAGGPYEQYF. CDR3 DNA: TGTGCCAACAGTCTGGCGGGAGGGCCTTACGAGCAGTACTTC.

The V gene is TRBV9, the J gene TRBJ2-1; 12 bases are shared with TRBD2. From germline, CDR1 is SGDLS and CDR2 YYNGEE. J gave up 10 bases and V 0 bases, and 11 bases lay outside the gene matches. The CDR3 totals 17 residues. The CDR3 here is CASSVGGSSGGVEEQFF. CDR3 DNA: TGTGCCAGCAGCGTAGGGGGGTCTAGCGGGGGGGTTGAGGAGCAGTTCTTC.

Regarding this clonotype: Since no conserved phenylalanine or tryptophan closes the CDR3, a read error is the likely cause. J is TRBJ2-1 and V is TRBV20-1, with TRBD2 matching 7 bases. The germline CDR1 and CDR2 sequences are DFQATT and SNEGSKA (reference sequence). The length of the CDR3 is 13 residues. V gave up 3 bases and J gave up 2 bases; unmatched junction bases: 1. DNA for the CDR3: TGCAGTGCTAGTGGGAGGGCCTACAATGAGCAGTTCCTC. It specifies CSASGRAYNEQFL.

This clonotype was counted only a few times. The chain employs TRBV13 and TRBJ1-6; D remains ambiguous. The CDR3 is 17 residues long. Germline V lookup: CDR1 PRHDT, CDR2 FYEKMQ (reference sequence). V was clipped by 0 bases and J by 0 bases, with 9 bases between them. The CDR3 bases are TGTGCCAGCAGCTTAGGCCTCAGGAGCTCCTATAATTCACCCCTCCACTTT. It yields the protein CASSLGLRSSYNSPLHF.

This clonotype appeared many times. The CDR3 region has the DNA TGTGCCAGCAGTGACGATCGGGGCAGGGATACCTACGAGCAGTACGTC. This translates into CASSDDRGRDTYEQYV. This chain joins TRBV6-4 and TRBJ2-7; D may correspond to TRBD1 or TRBD2 (5 bases each). Germline V gene lookup returns CDR1 MRHNA and CDR2 SNTAGT. Deletions cut 2 bases from V and 2 bases from J, with 16 bases between. The CDR3 covers 16 residues.

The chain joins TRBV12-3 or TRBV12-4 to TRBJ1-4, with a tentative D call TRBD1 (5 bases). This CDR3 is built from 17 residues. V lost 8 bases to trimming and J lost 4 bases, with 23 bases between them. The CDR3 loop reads CASSFRAQALDNEKLFF. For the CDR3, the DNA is TGTGCCAGCTCTTTTAGGGCACAGGCGCTCGATAATGAAAAACTGTTTTTT.

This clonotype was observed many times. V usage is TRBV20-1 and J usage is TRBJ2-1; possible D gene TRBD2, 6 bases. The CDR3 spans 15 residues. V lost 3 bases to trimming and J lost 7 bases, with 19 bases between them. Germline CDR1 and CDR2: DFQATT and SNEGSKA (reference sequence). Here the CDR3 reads CSASGGEPSGNEQFF. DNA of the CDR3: TGCAGTGCTAGTGGCGGGGAACCTTCCGGGAATGAGCAGTTCTTC.

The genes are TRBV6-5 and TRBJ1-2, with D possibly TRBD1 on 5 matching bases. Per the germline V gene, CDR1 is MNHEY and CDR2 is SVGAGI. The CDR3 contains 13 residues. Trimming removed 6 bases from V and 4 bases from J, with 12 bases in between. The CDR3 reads CASRADSSYGYTF. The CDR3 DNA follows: TGTGCCAGCAGAGCAGACAGTAGCTATGGCTACACCTTC.

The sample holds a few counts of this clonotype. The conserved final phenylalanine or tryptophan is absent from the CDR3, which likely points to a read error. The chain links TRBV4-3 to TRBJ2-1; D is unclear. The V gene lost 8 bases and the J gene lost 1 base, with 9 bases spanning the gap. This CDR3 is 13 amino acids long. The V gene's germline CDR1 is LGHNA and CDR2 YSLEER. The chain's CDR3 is CASGPGSYNEQFR. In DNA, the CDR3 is TGCGCCAGCGGACCTGGGTCCTACAATGAGCAGTTCAGA.

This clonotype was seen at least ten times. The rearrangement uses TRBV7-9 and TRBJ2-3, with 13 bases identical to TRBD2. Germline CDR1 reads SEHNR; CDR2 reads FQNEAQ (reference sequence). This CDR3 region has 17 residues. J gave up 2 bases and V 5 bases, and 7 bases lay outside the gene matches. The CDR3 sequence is CASSLGGLAGFTDTQYF. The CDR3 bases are TGTGCCAGCAGCCTTGGGGGACTAGCGGGGTTCACAGATACGCAGTATTTT.

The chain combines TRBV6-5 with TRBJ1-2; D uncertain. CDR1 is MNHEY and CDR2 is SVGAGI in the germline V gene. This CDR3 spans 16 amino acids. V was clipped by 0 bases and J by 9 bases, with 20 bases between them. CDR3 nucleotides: TGTGCCAGCAGTTACTCGATGTCAGGCGAATCGGTTAGCTACACCTTC. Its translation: CASSYSMSGESVSYTF.

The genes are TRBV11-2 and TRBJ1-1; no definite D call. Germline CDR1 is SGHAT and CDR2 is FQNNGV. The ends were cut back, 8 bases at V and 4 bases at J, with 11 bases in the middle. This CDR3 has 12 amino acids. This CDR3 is CASVQLGTEAFF. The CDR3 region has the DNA TGTGCCAGCGTACAGCTAGGCACTGAAGCTTTCTTT.

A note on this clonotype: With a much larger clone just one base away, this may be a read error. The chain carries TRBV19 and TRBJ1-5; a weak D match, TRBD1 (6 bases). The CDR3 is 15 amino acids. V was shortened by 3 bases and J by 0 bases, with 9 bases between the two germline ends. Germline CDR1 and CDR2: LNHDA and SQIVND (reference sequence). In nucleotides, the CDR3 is TGTGCCAGTAGTATGGACAGCCATAGCAATCAGCCCCAGCATTTT. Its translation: CASSMDSHSNQPQHF.

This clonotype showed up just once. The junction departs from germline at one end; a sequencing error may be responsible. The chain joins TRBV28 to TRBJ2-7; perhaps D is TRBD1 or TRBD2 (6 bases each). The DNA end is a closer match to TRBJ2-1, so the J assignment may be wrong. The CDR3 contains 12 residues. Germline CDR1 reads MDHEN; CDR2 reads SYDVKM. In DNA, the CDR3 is TGTGCCATCAGTACGGGGGCTACAGAGCAGTTCTTC. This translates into CAISTGATEQFF.